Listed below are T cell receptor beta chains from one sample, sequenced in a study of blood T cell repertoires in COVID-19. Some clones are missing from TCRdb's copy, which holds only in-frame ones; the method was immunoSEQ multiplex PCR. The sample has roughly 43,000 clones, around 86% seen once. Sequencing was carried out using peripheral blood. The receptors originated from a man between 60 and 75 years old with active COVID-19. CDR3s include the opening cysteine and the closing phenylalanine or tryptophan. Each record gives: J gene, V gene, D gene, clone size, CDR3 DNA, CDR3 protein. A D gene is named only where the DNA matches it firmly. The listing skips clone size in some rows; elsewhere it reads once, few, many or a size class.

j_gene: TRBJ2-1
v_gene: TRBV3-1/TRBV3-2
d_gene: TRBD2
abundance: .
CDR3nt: TGTGCCAGCAGCCACCTAGCGGGAAAGGAGCAGTTCTTC
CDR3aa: CASSHLAGKEQFF

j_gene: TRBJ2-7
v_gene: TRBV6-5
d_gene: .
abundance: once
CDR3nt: TGTGCCAGCACCACTACCGCAGGACTCACCTACGAGCAGTACTTC
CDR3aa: CASTTTAGLTYEQYF

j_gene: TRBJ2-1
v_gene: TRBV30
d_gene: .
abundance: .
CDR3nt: TGTGCCTGGAGTCAAATTAGCGGCTCCTACAATGAGCAGTTCTTC
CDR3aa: CAWSQISGSYNEQFF

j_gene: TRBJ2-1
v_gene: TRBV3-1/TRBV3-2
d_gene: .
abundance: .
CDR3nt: TGTGCCAGCAGCCAAGATTCACCTAGCGTAGGCTCCTACAATGAGCAGTTCTTC
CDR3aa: CASSQDSPSVGSYNEQFF

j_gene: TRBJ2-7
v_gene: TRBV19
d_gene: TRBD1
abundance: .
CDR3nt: TGTGCCAGTAGTGGGGACAGGGGTCCCTACGAGCAGTACTTC
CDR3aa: CASSGDRGPYEQYF

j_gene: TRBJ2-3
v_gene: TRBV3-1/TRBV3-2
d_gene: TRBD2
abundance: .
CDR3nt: TGTGCCAGCAGCCAAGAATGGCTAGCGGGAGCAGATACGCAGTATTTT
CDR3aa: CASSQEWLAGADTQYF

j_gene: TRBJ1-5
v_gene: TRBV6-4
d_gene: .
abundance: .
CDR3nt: TGTGCCAGCAGTGACTCGGAAGTTACAGAAAGCAATCAGCCCCAGCATTTT
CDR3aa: CASSDSEVTESNQPQHF

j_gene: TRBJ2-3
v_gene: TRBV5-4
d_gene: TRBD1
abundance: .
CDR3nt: TGTGCCAGCAGCTCGGGACAGGGAGGCACAGATACGCAGTATTTT
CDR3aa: CASSSGQGGTDTQYF

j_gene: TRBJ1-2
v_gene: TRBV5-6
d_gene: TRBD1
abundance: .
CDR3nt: TGTGCCAGCTCGGGGACAGGCCTAGCTAACTATGGCTACACCTTC
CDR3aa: CASSGTGLANYGYTF

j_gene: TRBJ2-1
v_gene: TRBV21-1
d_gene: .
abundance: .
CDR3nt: TGTGCCACCCTTATAGCGGGAGGTGACAATGAGCAGTTCTTC
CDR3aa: CATLIAGGDNEQFF

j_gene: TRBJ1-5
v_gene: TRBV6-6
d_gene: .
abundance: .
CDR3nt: TGTGCCAGCTACCCTACAGGGCTTAACCAGCCCCAGCATTTT
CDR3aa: CASYPTGLNQPQHF

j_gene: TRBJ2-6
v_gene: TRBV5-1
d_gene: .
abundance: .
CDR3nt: TGCGCCAGCAGTGGGGGGACGTCTGGGGCCAACGTCCTGACTTTC
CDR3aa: CASSGGTSGANVLTF

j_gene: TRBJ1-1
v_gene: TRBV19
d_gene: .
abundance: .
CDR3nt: TGTGCCAGTAGTTGGGCCGGGGTGAACACTGAAGCTTTCTTT
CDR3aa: CASSWAGVNTEAFF

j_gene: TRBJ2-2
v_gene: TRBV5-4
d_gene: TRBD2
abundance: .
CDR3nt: TGTGCCAGCAGCGACAGGACTAGCGGTAACACCGGGGAGCTGTTTTTT
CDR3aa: CASSDRTSGNTGELFF

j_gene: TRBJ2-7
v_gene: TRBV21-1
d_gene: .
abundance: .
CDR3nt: TGTGCCAGCTGCACAAGTGAAGCGCTGACCTACGAGCAGTACTTC
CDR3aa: CASCTSEALTYEQYF

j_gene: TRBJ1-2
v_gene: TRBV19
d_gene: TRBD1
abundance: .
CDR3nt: TGTGCCAGTAGTATTGGACAGGAAGACTGGGGGTATGGCTACACCTTC
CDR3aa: CASSIGQEDWGYGYTF

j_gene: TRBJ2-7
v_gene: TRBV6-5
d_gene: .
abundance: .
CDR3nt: TGTGCCAGCAGACTTACTTTGGACAGCGCCTACGAGCAGTACTTC
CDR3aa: CASRLTLDSAYEQYF